This T cell receptor beta chain stems from a study of blood T cell repertoires in COVID-19. Study details: Sites in the United States, Italy and Spain provided acute and convalescent COVID-19 samples.

Per the study methods: Reference gene primer amplification gave nucleated cell count estimates. Data came from immunoSEQ multiplex PCR; TCRdb stores just in-frame clones and leaves some out. D and trimming come from the DNA, and the V and J calls and clone size come from that table. The sample carries about 150,000 clones, 85% to 90% recorded once. Germline values: CDR1 SQVTM, CDR2 ANQGSEA. V was clipped by 7 bases and J by 4 bases; unmatched bases: 7. The length of the CDR3 is 13 residues. The material sequenced was peripheral blood. This TCR was recovered from a woman aged 60-75 years with active COVID-19. The chain is built from TRBV29-1 and TRBJ2-7; the match to TRBD1 covers 10 bases. The CDR3 here is CSAGQGDQYEQYF. CDR3 coding DNA: TGCAGCGCCGGACAGGGGGACCAATACGAGCAGTACTTC.